The sequence of this TCR beta chain was determined in a study of beta chain features in type 1 diabetes. The study, taken as a whole, reports: Among patients, naive, central memory and Treg TCRB repertoires appeared more similar than among healthy donors. Shorter TCRB CDR3s, moderately but significantly so, were found in Type 1 diabetes patients in all four CD4+ subsets.

Each of the sorted populations had a purity greater than 95%. J was trimmed by 5 bases and V by 3 bases; bases with no gene match: 10. Germline V gives CDR1 GTSNPN, CDR2 SVGIG (reference sequence). The CDR3 spans 15 residues. This clone has only a few counts. Its antigen is still unknown. Sequenced material consisted of expressed TCRB transcripts (all of the isolated RNA was reverse transcribed). Some clones are missing from TCRdb's copy, which holds only in-frame ones; the method was immunoSEQ multiplex PCR. The table shows 640,000 or so clones, with around an eighth occurring only once. The sample was naive CD4+ T cells from blood. This TCR was sampled from a man between 18 and 35 years old with type 1 diabetes. The chain has TRBV30 and TRBJ2-5, with 9 bases aligning to TRBD1. In DNA form, the CDR3 reads TGTGCCTGGAGGGTAGGGGACAGGGTTCGGGAGACCCAGTACTTC. Its translation is CAWRVGDRVRETQYF.